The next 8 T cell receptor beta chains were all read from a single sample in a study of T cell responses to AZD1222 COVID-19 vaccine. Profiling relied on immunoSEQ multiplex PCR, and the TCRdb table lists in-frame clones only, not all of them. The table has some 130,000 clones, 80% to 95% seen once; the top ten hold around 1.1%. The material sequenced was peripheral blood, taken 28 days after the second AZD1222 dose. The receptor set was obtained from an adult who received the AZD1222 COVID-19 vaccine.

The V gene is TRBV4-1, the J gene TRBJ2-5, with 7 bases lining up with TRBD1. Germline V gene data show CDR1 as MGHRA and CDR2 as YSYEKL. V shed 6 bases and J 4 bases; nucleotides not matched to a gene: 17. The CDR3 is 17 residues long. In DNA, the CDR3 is TGCGCCAGCAGTCCGGGGCAAAAGACAGGGAAAGGAGAGACCCAGTACTTC. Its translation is CASSPGQKTGKGETQYF.

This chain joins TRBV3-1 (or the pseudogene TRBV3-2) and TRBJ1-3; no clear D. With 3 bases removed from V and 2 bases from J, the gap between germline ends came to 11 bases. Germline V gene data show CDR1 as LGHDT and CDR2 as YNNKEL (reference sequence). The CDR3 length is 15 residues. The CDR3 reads CASSHTRGPGNTIYF. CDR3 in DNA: TGTGCCAGCAGCCATACGAGAGGGCCTGGAAACACCATATATTTT.

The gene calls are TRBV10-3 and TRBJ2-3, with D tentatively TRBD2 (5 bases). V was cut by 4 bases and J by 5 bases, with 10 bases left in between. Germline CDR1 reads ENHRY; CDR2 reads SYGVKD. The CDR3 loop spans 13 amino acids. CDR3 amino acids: CAISGSGGDTQYF. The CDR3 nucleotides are TGTGCCATCAGTGGGTCAGGAGGAGATACGCAGTATTTT.

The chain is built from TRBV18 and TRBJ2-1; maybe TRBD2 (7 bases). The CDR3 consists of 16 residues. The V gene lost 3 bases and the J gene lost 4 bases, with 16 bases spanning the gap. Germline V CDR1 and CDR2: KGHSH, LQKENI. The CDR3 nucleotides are TGTGCCAGCTCACCCTGGGACGGGGGGCGGTACAATGAGCAGTTCTTC. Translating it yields CASSPWDGGRYNEQFF.

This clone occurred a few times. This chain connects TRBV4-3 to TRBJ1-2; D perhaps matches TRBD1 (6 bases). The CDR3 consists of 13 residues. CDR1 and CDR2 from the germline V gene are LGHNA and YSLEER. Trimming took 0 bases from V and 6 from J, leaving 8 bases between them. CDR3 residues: CASSQDWTDGYTF. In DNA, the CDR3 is TGCGCCAGCAGCCAAGATTGGACAGATGGCTACACCTTC.

In DNA, the CDR3 is TGCGCCAGCAGCCAGGGAGCGGGGGGGTTTCGGGAGACCCAGTACTTC. The encoded protein is CASSQGAGGFRETQYF. The rearrangement joins TRBV4-1 to TRBJ2-5; the match to TRBD2 covers 10 bases. The germline gives CDR1 MGHRA, CDR2 YSYEKL. With V trimmed by 3 bases and J by 5 bases, 9 bases remained unmatched. The CDR3 runs to 16 residues.

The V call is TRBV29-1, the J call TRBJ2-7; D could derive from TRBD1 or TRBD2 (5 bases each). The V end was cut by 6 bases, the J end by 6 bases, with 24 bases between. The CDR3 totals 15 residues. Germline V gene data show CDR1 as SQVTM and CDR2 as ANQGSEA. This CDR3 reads CSVSRPGTPIREQYF. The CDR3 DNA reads TGCAGCGTCTCACGGCCAGGGACCCCCATCCGCGAGCAGTACTTC.

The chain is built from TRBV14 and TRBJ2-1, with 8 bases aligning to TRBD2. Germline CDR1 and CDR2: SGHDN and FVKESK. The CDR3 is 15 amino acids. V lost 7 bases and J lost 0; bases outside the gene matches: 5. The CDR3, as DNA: TGTGCCAGCAACCCTAGCGGGTTCTCCTACAATGAGCAGTTCTTC. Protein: CASNPSGFSYNEQFF.